Shown below are 20 T cell receptor beta chains from a single sample sequenced in a study of T-cell memory formation after mild COVID-19 (dated by TCRdb to about 2021). Library preparation was by 5' RACE. The sample was run on an Illumina NovaSeq 6000. TCRdb redid the processing of the public reads, applying fastp at Q25 and MiXCR, and retained in-frame beta chains. All rows with the same CDR3 protein become a single entry with the most common DNA and genes. The table for this sample lists approximately 250,000 distinct CDR3 sequences; 16% of them were counted only once. Clones ranked in the top ten supply around 20% of the sample. The specimen sequenced was PBMCs or a T cell subset sorted from them (not recorded which). The receptors come from a man younger than 35 who had mild COVID-19 (a few samples of this study predate the infection). The sample titles of this study are shuffled in the database, so cell type and time point are left out; the donor was told from shared clones.

In its sample, this clonotype was seen a few times. The V gene is TRBV25-1, the J gene TRBJ2-6; weak D call: TRBD1 (5 bases). Germline loops: CDR1 MGHDK, CDR2 SYGVNS. This CDR3 has 16 amino acids. V lost 0 bases and J lost 2, with 8 bases in between. CDR3 sequence (DNA): TGTGCCAGCAGTGAATATTTAGGGGCTGGGGCCAACGTCCTGACTTTC. Translated, it gives CASSEYLGAGANVLTF.

There are many counts of this clonotype. DNA for the CDR3: TGTGCCAGCAGCCGATCGACACCACCCACTATCACAGATACGCAGTATTTT. It translates to CASSRSTPPTITDTQYF. The chain couples TRBV7-9 to TRBJ2-3; D is unresolved. Germline V gives CDR1 SEHNR, CDR2 FQNEAQ (reference sequence). Trimming left V 5 bases short and J 2 bases short, with 20 bases between. CDR3 length: 17 amino acids. The full variable domain, with the rest looked up from reference TRBV7-9 and TRBJ2-3, is DTGVSQNPRHKITKRGQNVTFRCDPISEHNRLYWYRQTLGQGPEFLTYFQNEAQLEKSRLLSDRFSAERPKGSFSTLEIQRTEQGDSAMYLCASSRSTPPTITDTQYFGPGTRLTVL.

This clonotype has a count of ten or more. This chain connects TRBV5-1 to TRBJ2-1, with 7 bases matching TRBD1. Germline assignment: CDR1 SGHRS and CDR2 YFSETQ. Germline trimming cut 4 bases from V and 4 bases from J; bases unmatched to any gene: 2. CDR3 length equals 13 residues. The CDR3 spells CASSPGQYNEQFF. The CDR3 region has the DNA TGCGCCAGCAGCCCGGGACAGTACAATGAGCAGTTCTTC.

CDR3: CASSQEAGCGPLHF. CDR3 coding DNA: TGTGCCAGCAGCCAAGAGGCGGGGTGTGGGCCCCTCCACTTT. The V gene is TRBV4-2, the J gene TRBJ1-6; no clear D. Germline V lookup: CDR1 LGHNA, CDR2 YNFKEQ. Deletions cut 0 bases from V and 13 bases from J, with 13 bases between. The CDR3 spans 14 residues.

The chain has TRBV18 and TRBJ2-7, with D possibly matching TRBD2 (6 bases). Germline V gives CDR1 KGHSH, CDR2 LQKENI. The CDR3 spans 13 residues. The V end lost 3 bases, the J end lost 6 bases, and 12 bases lay between the germline ends. CDR3 nucleotides: TGTGCCAGCTCACCTGGGGGGTCAGGCGAGCAGTACTTC. Protein sequence: CASSPGGSGEQYF.

V gene TRBV6-2 or TRBV6-3 combines with J gene TRBJ2-7; no clear D. Germline assignment: CDR1 MNHEY and CDR2 SVGEGT. The germline V and J ends were trimmed by 2 bases and 3 bases, with 8 bases remaining between them. CDR3 size: 13 residues. For the CDR3, the DNA is TGTGCCAGCAGTTACGAAGCGTACTACGAGCAGTACTTC. It yields the protein CASSYEAYYEQYF.

This clonotype has just a few counts. This chain connects TRBV25-1 to TRBJ2-7, with a possible D match to TRBD1 (6 bases). Trimming took off 3 bases at V and 4 bases at J, with 13 bases between the two ends. Germline V gene lookup returns CDR1 MGHDK and CDR2 SYGVNS. The CDR3 length is 14 residues. The CDR3 here is CASSDFGRGYEQYF. Here the CDR3 DNA reads TGTGCCAGCAGTGACTTTGGCAGGGGATACGAGCAGTACTTC.

The J gene is TRBJ2-5, the V gene TRBV30; no clear D. Looked up from germline, CDR1 is GTSNPN and CDR2 is SVGIG (reference sequence). The CDR3 consists of 14 residues. V was cut by 0 bases and J by 5 bases, with 13 bases left in between. The CDR3 loop is CAWSVLPADETQYF. CDR3 sequence (DNA): TGTGCCTGGAGTGTACTCCCTGCCGATGAGACCCAGTACTTC.

V gene TRBV11-2 combines with J gene TRBJ2-1; D may match TRBD1 or TRBD2 (6 bases each). The germline gives CDR1 SGHAT, CDR2 FQNNGV. V dropped 11 bases and J dropped 7 bases, with 18 bases sitting between them. The CDR3 runs to 13 residues. CDR3 loop: CAESGAPGNEQFF. The CDR3 nucleotides read TGTGCCGAATCGGGGGCCCCGGGGAATGAGCAGTTCTTC.

This clonotype showed up just a few times. The chain couples TRBV12-3 or TRBV12-4 to TRBJ1-5, with TRBD1 as a possible D gene (5 bases). Trimming shortened V by 6 bases and J by 3 bases, and 9 bases separated the two germline ends. The CDR3 spans 13 residues. CDR3 loop: CASSRQYNQPQHF. The CDR3 coding sequence is TGTGCCAGCAGCCGACAGTACAATCAGCCCCAGCATTTT.

This clonotype was seen a handful of times. The chain employs TRBV29-1 and TRBJ2-5; a possible D gene is TRBD1 (6 bases). The germline V gene encodes CDR1 SQVTM and CDR2 ANQGSEA. This CDR3 spans 14 amino acids. V lost 6 bases and J lost 5, with 19 bases in between. As DNA, the CDR3 is TGCAGCGTGAGGGTCTCCAGGGGCGTGGAGACCCAGTACTTC. Its protein is CSVRVSRGVETQYF.

The chain carries TRBV23-1 and TRBJ1-1; TRBD1 might be the D (5 bases). TRBV23-1 is an open reading frame whose function is uncertain. V was shortened by 9 bases and J by 1 base, with 18 bases between the two germline ends. This CDR3 comprises 15 residues. This chain's CDR3 is CARSPRGRENTEAFF. The CDR3 DNA is TGCGCCAGATCACCGCGGGGGAGGGAGAACACTGAAGCTTTCTTT.

This chain joins TRBV12-3 or TRBV12-4 and TRBJ2-5, with 7 bases that match TRBD1. V gave up 5 bases and J gave up 4 bases; unmatched junction bases: 7. This CDR3 has 14 residues. The CDR3 DNA reads as TGTGCCAGCAGTACCACAGGGGCCGTAGAGACCCAGTACTTC. Amino acids: CASSTTGAVETQYF.

The V and J genes are TRBV12-3 or TRBV12-4 and TRBJ2-4; D unclear. Trimming pared 3 bases from V and 0 bases from J, leaving 12 bases between. This CDR3 has 16 residues. In DNA, the CDR3 is TGTGCCAGCAGTTTGAATCCCGCTCTAGCCAAAAACATTCAGTACTTC. It is translated as CASSLNPALAKNIQYF.

This chain connects TRBV5-1 to TRBJ1-4, with no clear D. Germline-derived CDR1 and CDR2 are SGHRS and YFSETQ. V shed 0 bases and J shed 10 bases, with 16 bases lying between them. There are 15 residues in the CDR3. The CDR3 reads CASSLVGSGTGKLFF. The CDR3 bases are TGCGCCAGCAGCTTGGTCGGGTCCGGAACCGGAAAACTGTTTTTT.

This clonotype showed up just a few times. The chain recombines TRBV12-3 or TRBV12-4 with TRBJ2-1, with 10 bases that match TRBD2. The J segment lost 9 bases and the V segment lost 7 bases, leaving 9 bases of the junction unmatched. The CDR3 is made up of 14 amino acids. This CDR3 reads CASIAGGSGIEQFF. CDR3 coding DNA: TGTGCCAGCATAGCGGGGGGTTCGGGAATTGAGCAGTTCTTC.

This clonotype was seen only a few times. The chain carries TRBV10-3 and TRBJ2-5; weak D call: TRBD2 (6 bases). Germline CDR1 and CDR2: ENHRY and SYGVKD. CDR3 size: 14 residues. Trimming cost V 6 bases and J 2 bases, with 13 bases left between them. CDR3 in amino acids: CAISTGTRQETQYF. As DNA, the CDR3 is TGTGCCATCAGCACCGGGACTCGGCAAGAGACCCAGTACTTC.

This sequence joins TRBV20-1 and TRBJ2-1; 8 bases map to TRBD2. The ends lost 4 bases at V and 6 bases at J; junction bases unmatched: 8. Germline V lookup: CDR1 DFQATT, CDR2 SNEGSKA (reference sequence). The CDR3 totals 14 residues. In nucleotides, the CDR3 is TGCAGTGCTATTCCGGGACTAGGGGGCAATGAGCAGTTCTTC. This translates into CSAIPGLGGNEQFF.

This clonotype turned up a few times. This chain connects TRBV9 to TRBJ2-5; maybe TRBD1 (5 bases). The germline V and J ends were trimmed by 3 bases and 5 bases, with 11 bases remaining between them. This CDR3 is 13 amino acids long. Germline values: CDR1 SGDLS, CDR2 YYNGEE. The DNA for the CDR3 is TGTGCCAGCAGCGAGGGGATCGAGGAGACCCAGTACTTC. Protein sequence: CASSEGIEETQYF.

This clonotype was found a few times. The chain joins TRBV5-1 to TRBJ2-5; a possible D gene is TRBD2 (6 bases). The CDR3 contains 14 residues. Germline CDR1 reads SGHRS; CDR2 reads YFSETQ. Deletions cut 0 bases from V and 6 bases from J, with 12 bases between. DNA for the CDR3: TGCGCCAGCAGCTTGGCGGGAGTTCGGCAGACCCAGTACTTC. As protein: CASSLAGVRQTQYF.